This TCR beta chain was identified in a study of T cell responses to AZD1222 COVID-19 vaccine. Study-level findings and limits: Regions left unmutated in variants are reportedly the target of nearly half of spike-specific TCRs. An increase in Spike-specific TCR breadth and depth was observed after two AZD1222 doses.

The ends were cut back, 4 bases at V and 3 bases at J, with 10 bases in the middle. The CDR3 totals 15 residues. Germline V lookup: CDR1 SGHTA, CDR2 FQGTGA. Sequencing was performed with immunoSEQ multiplex PCR; in TCRdb, only in-frame clones are kept and a portion is missing. The data contain tens of thousands of clones, about 90% of them singletons. Turning to this clone: Its antigen is undetermined.

The source is an adult who received the AZD1222 COVID-19 vaccine. Material: peripheral blood, obtained 28 days after the second AZD1222 dose. The chain recombines TRBV7-3 with TRBJ2-6, with D unresolved. The CDR3 DNA sequence: TGTGCCAGCAGCTACGACTCCTTTGGGGCCAACGTCCTGACTTTC. Translating it yields CASSYDSFGANVLTF. Full variable domain (remainder filled in from reference TRBV7-3 and TRBJ2-6): GAGVSQTPSNKVTEKGKYVELRCDPISGHTALYWYRQSLGQGPEFLIYFQGTGAADDSGLPNDRFFAVRPEGSVSTLKIQRTERGDSAVYLCASSYDSFGANVLTFGAGSRLTVL.